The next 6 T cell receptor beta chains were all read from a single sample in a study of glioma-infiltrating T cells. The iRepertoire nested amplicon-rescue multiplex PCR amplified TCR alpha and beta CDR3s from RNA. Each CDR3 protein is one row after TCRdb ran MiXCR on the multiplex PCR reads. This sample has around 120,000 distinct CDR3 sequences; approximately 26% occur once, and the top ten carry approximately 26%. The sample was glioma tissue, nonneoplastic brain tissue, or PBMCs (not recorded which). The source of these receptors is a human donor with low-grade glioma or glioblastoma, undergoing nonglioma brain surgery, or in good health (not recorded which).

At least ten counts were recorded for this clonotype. The CDR3 is CASSPLTSLDTQYF. In DNA form, the CDR3 reads TGTGCCAGCAGCCCTCTGACTAGTTTGGATACGCAGTATTTT. The rearrangement joins TRBV7-9 to TRBJ2-3; tentative D call: TRBD2 (6 bases). Trimming removed 5 bases at V and 6 bases at J, with 15 bases between. The germline V gene encodes CDR1 SEHNR and CDR2 FQNEAQ (reference sequence). CDR3 length: 14 residues.

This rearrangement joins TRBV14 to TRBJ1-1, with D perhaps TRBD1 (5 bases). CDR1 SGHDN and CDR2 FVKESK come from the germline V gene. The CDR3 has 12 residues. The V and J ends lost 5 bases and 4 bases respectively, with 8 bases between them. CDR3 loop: CASSMGGTEAFF. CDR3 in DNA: TGTGCCAGCAGCATGGGGGGCACTGAAGCTTTCTTT.

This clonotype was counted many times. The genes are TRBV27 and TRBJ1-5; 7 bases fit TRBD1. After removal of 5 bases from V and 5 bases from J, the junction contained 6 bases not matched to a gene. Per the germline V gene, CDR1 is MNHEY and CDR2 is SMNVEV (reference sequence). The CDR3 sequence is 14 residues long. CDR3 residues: CASSVQGSDQPQHF. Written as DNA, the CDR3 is TGTGCCAGCAGTGTACAGGGGAGTGATCAGCCCCAGCATTTT.

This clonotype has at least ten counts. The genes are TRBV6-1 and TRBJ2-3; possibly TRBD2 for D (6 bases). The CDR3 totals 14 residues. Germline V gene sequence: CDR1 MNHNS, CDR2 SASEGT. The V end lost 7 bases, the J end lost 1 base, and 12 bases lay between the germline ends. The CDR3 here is CASKVGEGTDTQYF. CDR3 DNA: TGTGCCAGCAAAGTGGGGGAGGGCACAGATACGCAGTATTTT.

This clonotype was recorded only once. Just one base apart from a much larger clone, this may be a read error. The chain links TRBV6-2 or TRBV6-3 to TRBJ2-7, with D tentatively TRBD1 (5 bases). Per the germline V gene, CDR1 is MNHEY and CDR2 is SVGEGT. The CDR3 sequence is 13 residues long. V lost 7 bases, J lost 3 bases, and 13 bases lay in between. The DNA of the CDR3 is TGTGCCAGCACTTTACAGGAGTGCTACGAGCAGTACGTC. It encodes CASTLQECYEQYV.

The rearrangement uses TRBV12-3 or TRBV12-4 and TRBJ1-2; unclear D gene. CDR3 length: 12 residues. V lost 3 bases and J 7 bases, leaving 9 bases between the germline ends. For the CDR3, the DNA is TGTGCCAGCAGTTTTGGAGACCCTGGCTACACCTTC. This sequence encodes CASSFGDPGYTF.